This T cell receptor (beta chain) came from a study of blood T cell repertoires in COVID-19. Overall study context: Both acute and convalescent COVID-19 samples were obtained from the United States, Italy and Spain. Sources were T cells, B-cell-depleted T cells, or PBMCs; the material itself was cDNA or gDNA.

This CDR3 is built from 15 residues. V lost 7 bases and J lost 9, with 22 bases in between. Germline V gene data show CDR1 as MNHEY and CDR2 as SVGAGI. In the original analysis: Estimates of nucleated cell counts were drawn from the amplification of reference gene primers. Sequenced by immunoSEQ multiplex PCR; TCRdb stores in-frame clones only, minus some. That table supplies the V and J calls and clone size; D and trimming were determined from the DNA. The sample carries around 300,000 clones, 89% recorded once. The TCR comes from a man aged 45-60 years with acute or convalescent COVID-19. The chain joins TRBV6-5 to TRBJ1-3; D is ambiguous. Sequencing was done on a sample of peripheral blood. CDR3 region: CASTEGGVGVGTIYF. CDR3 nucleotides: TGTGCCAGCACCGAGGGTGGGGTGGGAGTGGGCACCATATATTTT.